This TCR beta chain derives from a study of blood T cells in healthy people across ages. For the study at large: About one barcoded beta molecule per two T cells came from capture by template switching.

This clonotype was observed a few times. Germline loops: CDR1 SGHTA, CDR2 FQGNSA. This CDR3 contains 16 residues. Trimming took 1 base from V and 3 from J; bases not matched to a gene: 2. Primers used in a second PCR of about 6 to 12 cycles were a sample-barcoded 5' primer and a J-beta primer mix. Using its own MiXCR run on the 5' RACE reads, TCRdb lists one record per CDR3 protein. The table shows 950,000 to 1,200,000 distinct CDR3 sequences, with 35% to 40% occurring only once. The genes are TRBV7-2 and TRBJ2-5, with 13 bases fitting TRBD2. This TCR was sampled from a man aged 18 to 30 in good health. The source material was blood. The CDR3 DNA reads as TGTGCCAGCAGCTTAGTTGGGACTAGCGGGGAAGAGACCCAGTACTTC. Residues: CASSLVGTSGEETQYF.